The 22 T cell receptor beta chains reported below all come from one sample, sequenced in a study of T cell responses to AZD1222 COVID-19 vaccine. Produced via immunoSEQ multiplex PCR; TCRdb's table is partial and in-frame only. Here the sample spans around 99,000 clones, roughly 90% being singletons. The source was peripheral blood, collected on day 0 of AZD1222 vaccination. The receptors come from an adult in good health.

This chain joins TRBV5-5 and TRBJ2-2; D is unresolved. Germline V gene lookup returns CDR1 SGHKS and CDR2 YYEKEE (reference sequence). With 4 bases removed from V and 0 bases from J, the gap between germline ends came to 7 bases. The CDR3 consists of 14 residues. CDR3 protein: CASSLTTNTGELFF. The CDR3 DNA sequence: TGTGCCAGCAGCCTTACTACGAACACCGGGGAGCTGTTTTTT.

The rearrangement uses TRBV7-9 and TRBJ1-6; perhaps TRBD1 as D (6 bases). CDR1 and CDR2 from the germline V gene are SEHNR and FQNEAQ (reference sequence). V was clipped by 5 bases and J by 7 bases, with 12 bases between them. The CDR3 extends over 14 amino acids. This CDR3 reads CASSLAQGNSPLHF. The CDR3 DNA is TGTGCCAGCAGCCTCGCACAGGGAAATTCACCCCTCCACTTT.

This sequence joins TRBV9 and TRBJ2-7; 7 bases match TRBD1. The germline V gene has CDR1 SGDLS and CDR2 YYNGEE. The CDR3 sequence is 16 residues long. Unmatched junction bases numbered 10, after V lost 4 bases and J lost 0 bases. The CDR3 region has the DNA TGTGCCAGCAGCACCGGACAGGATGACGTCTCCTACGAGCAGTACTTC. This sequence encodes CASSTGQDDVSYEQYF. Full variable domain (rest looked up from reference TRBV9 and TRBJ2-7): DSGVTQTPKHLITATGQRVTLRCSPRSGDLSVYWYQQSLDQGLQFLIQYYNGEERAKGNILERFSAQQFPDLHSELNLSSLELGDSALYFCASSTGQDDVSYEQYFGPGTRLTVT.

The chain combines TRBV11-3 with TRBJ2-1; D tentatively fits TRBD1 or TRBD2 (6 bases each). This CDR3 region has 15 residues. Germline V CDR1 and CDR2: SGHNT, YENEEA. V gave up 1 base and J gave up 1 base, with 8 bases separating them. The CDR3 loop is CASSLGGASYNEQFF. CDR3 bases: TGTGCCAGCAGCTTAGGGGGGGCTTCCTACAATGAGCAGTTCTTC.

The rearrangement links TRBV9 to TRBJ2-1; 11 bases are a match to TRBD2. This CDR3 spans 16 amino acids. Germline-derived CDR1 and CDR2 are SGDLS and YYNGEE. V lost 3 bases, J lost 7 bases, and 9 bases stayed unmatched. The CDR3 sequence is CASSAKGLAGWNEQFF. The CDR3 region has the DNA TGTGCCAGCAGCGCGAAAGGACTAGCGGGTTGGAATGAGCAGTTCTTC. The full variable domain, with the rest looked up from reference TRBV9 and TRBJ2-1, is DSGVTQTPKHLITATGQRVTLRCSPRSGDLSVYWYQQSLDQGLQFLIQYYNGEERAKGNILERFSAQQFPDLHSELNLSSLELGDSALYFCASSAKGLAGWNEQFFGPGTRLTVL.

The genes are TRBV12-3 or TRBV12-4 and TRBJ2-3, with D possibly matching TRBD2 (6 bases). V gave up 6 bases and J gave up 1 base, with 8 bases separating them. The CDR3 extends over 13 amino acids. CDR3 protein: CASRRDGTDTQYF. The CDR3, as DNA: TGTGCCAGCAGGCGGGACGGCACAGATACGCAGTATTTT.

V and J are TRBV9 and TRBJ1-5; D unclear. V lost 4 bases, J lost 0 bases, and 8 bases lay in between. The germline CDR1 and CDR2 sequences are SGDLS and YYNGEE. The CDR3 is made up of 14 amino acids. DNA for the CDR3: TGTGCCAGCAGCCCCACAGTTAGCAATCAGCCCCAGCATTTT. This codes for CASSPTVSNQPQHF.

The rearrangement joins TRBV6-4 to TRBJ1-2; D gene unclear. In germline, CDR1 is MRHNA, CDR2 SNTAGT. The CDR3 has 15 residues. V shed 7 bases and J shed 3 bases, with 18 bases lying between them. The CDR3 region is CASTLDPLGDYGYTF. CDR3 bases: TGTGCCAGCACTTTAGACCCCCTCGGCGACTATGGCTACACCTTC.

The chain has TRBV13 and TRBJ2-2; 9 bases line up with TRBD2. From germline, CDR1 is PRHDT and CDR2 FYEKMQ (reference sequence). V was pared by 1 base and J by 6 bases, with 3 bases of the junction left unmatched. The CDR3 extends over 15 amino acids. DNA of the CDR3: TGTGCCAGCAGCTTAGCGCTAGCGGGGCCCGGGGAGCTGTTTTTT. Its protein product is CASSLALAGPGELFF.

As concerns this clone: Different DNA sequences within this sample yield the same CDR3. J is TRBJ2-5 and V is TRBV7-6; TRBD2 aligns across 11 bases. The CDR3 has 15 residues. V gave up 5 bases and J gave up 4 bases; unmatched junction bases: 6. In germline, CDR1 is SGHVS, CDR2 FNYEAQ. The CDR3 nucleotides read TGTGCCAGCAGCCCGCTAGCGGGGGGCATAGAGACCCAGTACTTC. Translation gives CASSPLAGGIETQYF.

The chain carries TRBV2 and TRBJ1-4; maybe TRBD1 (6 bases). V was shortened by 6 bases and J by 7 bases, with 18 bases between the two germline ends. CDR1 and CDR2 from the germline V gene are SNHLY and FYNNEI. The CDR3 extends over 15 amino acids. The CDR3 sequence is CASRTVRGAREKLFF. The CDR3 DNA follows: TGTGCCAGCAGGACCGTTCGGGGGGCGCGTGAAAAACTGTTTTTT.

V usage is TRBV18 and J usage is TRBJ2-3, with D unclear. This CDR3 has 12 amino acids. V was pared by 0 bases and J by 6 bases, with 4 bases between. CDR1 and CDR2 from the germline V gene are KGHSH and LQKENI. The CDR3 region is CASSPPGDTQYF. CDR3 sequence (DNA): TGTGCCAGCTCACCACCCGGCGATACGCAGTATTTT.

In nucleotides, the CDR3 is TGTGCCAGCAGCCCGCAGGGGGCTAACTATGGCTACACCTTC. Protein: CASSPQGANYGYTF. The chain uses TRBV9 and TRBJ1-2; 7 bases are shared with TRBD1. The CDR3 length is 14 residues. Germline V gene sequence: CDR1 SGDLS, CDR2 YYNGEE. V was clipped by 4 bases and J by 0 bases; unmatched bases: 3.

The rearrangement links TRBV4-1 to TRBJ2-1, with 14 positions matching TRBD2. The CDR3 covers 15 residues. The V gene end was trimmed by 3 bases and the J gene end by 9 bases; junction bases not matched to a gene: 4. The germline V gene has CDR1 MGHRA and CDR2 YSYEKL. The CDR3 region is CASSQEGLAGGEQFF. The CDR3, as DNA: TGCGCCAGCAGCCAGGAAGGACTAGCGGGAGGTGAGCAGTTCTTC.

The chain recombines TRBV9 with TRBJ2-5, with D perhaps matching TRBD2 (6 bases). There are 15 residues in the CDR3. Trimming pared 2 bases from V and 5 bases from J, leaving 16 bases between. Germline V gives CDR1 SGDLS, CDR2 YYNGEE. CDR3 region: CASSVGTHSRETQYF. CDR3 nucleotides: TGTGCCAGCAGCGTTGGGACTCACTCCCGGGAGACCCAGTACTTC.

This chain joins TRBV18 and TRBJ1-1, with 9 bases fitting TRBD1. The CDR3 is made up of 14 amino acids. Trimming at V came to 6 bases and at J to 4 bases, leaving 6 bases not matched to a gene. CDR1 and CDR2 from the germline V gene are KGHSH and LQKENI. The CDR3 protein is CASSRDRVGTEAFF. The CDR3 nucleotides are TGTGCCAGCTCCCGGGACAGGGTGGGCACTGAAGCTTTCTTT.

V usage is TRBV5-1 and J usage is TRBJ2-3, with a tentative D call TRBD2 (6 bases). The CDR3 covers 14 residues. Germline-derived CDR1 and CDR2 are SGHRS and YFSETQ. V shed 4 bases and J shed 2 bases, with 11 bases lying between them. The chain's CDR3 is CASSGGTPTDTQYF. As DNA, the CDR3 is TGCGCCAGCAGCGGAGGGACCCCCACAGATACGCAGTATTTT. The full variable domain, completed using reference TRBV5-1 and TRBJ2-3, is KAGVTQTPRYLIKTRGQQVTLSCSPISGHRSVSWYQQTPGQGLQFLFEYFSETQRNKGNFPGRFSGRQFSNSRSEMNVSTLELGDSALYLCASSGGTPTDTQYFGPGTRLTVL.

CDR3 protein: CASSLGAGSNEKLFF. The CDR3 DNA follows: TGTGCCAGCAGCTTAGGGGCAGGAAGTAATGAAAAACTGTTTTTT. V usage is TRBV7-9 and J usage is TRBJ1-4; D not resolved. Trimming pared 1 base from V and 4 bases from J, leaving 10 bases between. Germline V gives CDR1 SEHNR, CDR2 FQNEAQ (reference sequence). This CDR3 contains 15 residues. The full variable domain, rest sourced from reference TRBV7-9 and TRBJ1-4, is DTGVSQNPRHKITKRGQNVTFRCDPISEHNRLYWYRQTLGQGPEFLTYFQNEAQLEKSRLLSDRFSAERPKGSFSTLEIQRTEQGDSAMYLCASSLGAGSNEKLFFGSGTQLSVL.

This chain uses TRBV6-2 or TRBV6-3 with TRBJ2-1; maybe TRBD1 (5 bases). V was shortened by 0 bases and J by 4 bases, with 7 bases between the two germline ends. The CDR3 totals 14 residues. Germline CDR1 reads MNHEY; CDR2 reads SVGEGT. The CDR3 region is CASSYSGLYNEQFF. CDR3 in DNA: TGTGCCAGCAGTTACTCGGGGCTGTACAATGAGCAGTTCTTC.

V and J are TRBV19 and TRBJ1-5; weak D call: TRBD1 (6 bases). The V gene lost 3 bases and the J gene lost 2 bases, with 11 bases spanning the gap. CDR1 is LNHDA, CDR2 SQIVND, per germline (reference sequence). The CDR3 runs to 15 residues. CDR3 coding DNA: TGTGCCAGTAGTATTTCGGGGGGCGGCAATCAGCCCCAGCATTTT. Amino acids: CASSISGGGNQPQHF.

V and J are TRBV5-8 and TRBJ2-1; the match to TRBD2 covers 9 bases. The germline V gene encodes CDR1 SGHTS and CDR2 YDEGEE. There are 14 residues in the CDR3. After removal of 5 bases from V and 10 bases from J, the junction contained 10 bases not matched to a gene. The CDR3, as DNA: TGTGCCAGCAGAGGGGCTTTGGGGACTAGCGAGCAGTTCTTC. Its translation: CASRGALGTSEQFF.

This clone has a handful of counts. The CDR3 nucleotides are TGTGCCAGCAGTTTGTCCCCGAGCTACGAGCAGTACTTC. This gives the protein CASSLSPSYEQYF. The rearrangement links TRBV12-3 or TRBV12-4 to TRBJ2-7; no definite D call. V was pared by 3 bases and J by 3 bases, with 9 bases between. CDR3 length: 13 residues.